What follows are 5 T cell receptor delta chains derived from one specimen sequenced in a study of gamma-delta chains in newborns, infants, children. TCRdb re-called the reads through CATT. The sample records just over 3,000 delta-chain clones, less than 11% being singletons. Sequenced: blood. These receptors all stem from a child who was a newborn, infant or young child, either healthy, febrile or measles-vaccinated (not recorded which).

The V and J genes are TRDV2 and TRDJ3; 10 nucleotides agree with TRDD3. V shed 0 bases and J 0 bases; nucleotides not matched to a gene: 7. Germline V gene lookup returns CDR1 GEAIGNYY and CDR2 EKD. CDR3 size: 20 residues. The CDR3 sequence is CACDTVVRGIRSWDTRQMFF. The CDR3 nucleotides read TGTGCCTGTGACACCGTAGTAAGGGGGATACGCTCCTGGGACACCCGACAGATGTTTTTC.

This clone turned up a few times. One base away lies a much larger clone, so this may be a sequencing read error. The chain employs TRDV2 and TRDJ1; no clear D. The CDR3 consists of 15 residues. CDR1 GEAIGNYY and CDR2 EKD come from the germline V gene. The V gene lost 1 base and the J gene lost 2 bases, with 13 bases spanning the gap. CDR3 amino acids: CACDTARSPTDKLIF. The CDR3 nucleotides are TGTGCCTGTGACACGGCACGGAGTCCAACCGATAAACTCATCTTT.

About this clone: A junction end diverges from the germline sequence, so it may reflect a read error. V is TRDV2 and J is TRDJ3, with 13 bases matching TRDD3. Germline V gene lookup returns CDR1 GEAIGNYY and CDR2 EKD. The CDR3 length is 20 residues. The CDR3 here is CACDTVLGDTSSWYTLQMFF. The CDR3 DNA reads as TGTGCCTGTGACACCGTACTGGGGGATACGAGCTCCTGGTACACCCTACAGATGTTTTTC.

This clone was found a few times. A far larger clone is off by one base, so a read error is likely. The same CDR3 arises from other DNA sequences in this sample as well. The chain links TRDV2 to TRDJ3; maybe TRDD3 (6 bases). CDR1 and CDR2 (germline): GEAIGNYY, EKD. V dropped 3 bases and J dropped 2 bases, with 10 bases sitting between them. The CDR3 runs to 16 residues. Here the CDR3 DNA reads TGTGCCTGTGACTCGGGGGACACCTGGGACACCCGACAGATGTTTTTC. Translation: CACDSGDTWDTRQMFF.

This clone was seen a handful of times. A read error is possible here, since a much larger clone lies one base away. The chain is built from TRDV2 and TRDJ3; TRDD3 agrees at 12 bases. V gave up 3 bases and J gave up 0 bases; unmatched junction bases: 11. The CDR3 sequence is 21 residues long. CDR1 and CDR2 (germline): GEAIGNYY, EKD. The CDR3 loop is CACDFPYWGILLSWDTRQMFF. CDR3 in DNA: TGTGCCTGTGACTTCCCATACTGGGGGATACTTCTCTCCTGGGACACCCGACAGATGTTTTTC.